The clone carrying this T cell receptor (beta chain) was detected a few times. Its target is unknown. CDR1 SGHTA and CDR2 FQGTGA come from the germline V gene. V lost 5 bases and J 2 bases, leaving 10 bases between the germline ends. This CDR3 is 15 amino acids long. Preparing the TCRbeta library involved the use of unique molecular identifiers. In TCRdb, the PCR reads were re-called with MiXCR into one record per CDR3 protein. The sample yields a few hundred thousand distinct CDR3 sequences, roughly 9.1% seen once. This sample is part of a study of T-cell reconstitution after alpha-beta-depleted transplantation in children. Study outcomes and limitations: Certain patients had high TCRbeta diversity at day 60, and it came from recipient T cells and thymic progenitors that survived.

The sample consisted of PBMCs, taken before TCRalphabeta/CD19-depleted stem cell transplant. The receptor was isolated from a boy under two years old with acute myeloid leukemia, due to receive a stem cell transplant. This sequence joins TRBV7-3 and TRBJ2-6; maybe TRBD1 (6 bases). The CDR3: CASSPKGAGANVLTF. In DNA, the CDR3 is TGTGCCAGCAGCCCGAAGGGGGCTGGGGCCAACGTCCTGACTTTC.